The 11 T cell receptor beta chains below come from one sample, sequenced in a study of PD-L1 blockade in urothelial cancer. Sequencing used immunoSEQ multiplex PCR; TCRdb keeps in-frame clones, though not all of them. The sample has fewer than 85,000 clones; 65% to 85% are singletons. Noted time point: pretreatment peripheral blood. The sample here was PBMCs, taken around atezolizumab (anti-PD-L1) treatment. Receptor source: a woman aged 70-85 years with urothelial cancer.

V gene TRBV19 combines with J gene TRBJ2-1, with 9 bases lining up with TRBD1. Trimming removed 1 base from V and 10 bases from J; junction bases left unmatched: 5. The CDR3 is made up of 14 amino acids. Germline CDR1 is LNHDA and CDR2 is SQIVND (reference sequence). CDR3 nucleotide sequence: TGTGCCAGTAGTATAGGGACAGGGGATGGGGAGCAGTTCTTC. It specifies CASSIGTGDGEQFF.

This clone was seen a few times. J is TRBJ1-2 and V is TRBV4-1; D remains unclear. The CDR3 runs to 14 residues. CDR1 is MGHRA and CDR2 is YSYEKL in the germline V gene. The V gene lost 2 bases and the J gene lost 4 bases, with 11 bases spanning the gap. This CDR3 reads CASSQSDTTYGYTF. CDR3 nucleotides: TGCGCCAGCAGCCAATCCGACACCACCTATGGCTACACCTTC.

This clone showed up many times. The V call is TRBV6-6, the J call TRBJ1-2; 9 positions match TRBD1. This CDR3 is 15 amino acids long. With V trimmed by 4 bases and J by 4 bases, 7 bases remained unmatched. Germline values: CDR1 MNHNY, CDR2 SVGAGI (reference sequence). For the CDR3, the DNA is TGTGCCAGCAGTTCTCCGGGACAGGGACCCTATGGCTACACCTTC. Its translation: CASSSPGQGPYGYTF.

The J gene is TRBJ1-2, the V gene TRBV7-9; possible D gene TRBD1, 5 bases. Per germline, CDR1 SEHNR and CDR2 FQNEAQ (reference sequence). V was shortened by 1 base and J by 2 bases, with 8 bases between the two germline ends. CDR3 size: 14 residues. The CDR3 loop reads CASSLGGGNYGYTF. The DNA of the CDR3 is TGTGCCAGCAGCTTAGGCGGGGGGAACTATGGCTACACCTTC. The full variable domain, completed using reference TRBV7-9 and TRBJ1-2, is DTGVSQNPRHKITKRGQNVTFRCDPISEHNRLYWYRQTLGQGPEFLTYFQNEAQLEKSRLLSDRFSAERPKGSFSTLEIQRTEQGDSAMYLCASSLGGGNYGYTFGSGTRLTVV.

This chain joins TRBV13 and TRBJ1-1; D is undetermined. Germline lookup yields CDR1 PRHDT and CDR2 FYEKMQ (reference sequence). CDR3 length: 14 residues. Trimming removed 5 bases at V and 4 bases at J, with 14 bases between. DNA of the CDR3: TGTGCCAGCAGCCTTGGAGAGGGAGCCACTGAAGCTTTCTTT. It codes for CASSLGEGATEAFF. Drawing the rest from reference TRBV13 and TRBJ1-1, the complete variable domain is AAGVIQSPRHLIKEKRETATLKCYPIPRHDTVYWYQQGPGQDPQFLISFYEKMQSDKGSIPDRFSAQQFSDYHSELNMSSLELGDSALYFCASSLGEGATEAFFGQGTRLTVV.

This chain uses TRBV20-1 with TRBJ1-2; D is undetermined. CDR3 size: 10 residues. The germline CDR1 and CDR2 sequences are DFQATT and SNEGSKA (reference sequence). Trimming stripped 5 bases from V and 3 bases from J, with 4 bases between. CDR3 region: CSAADYGYTF. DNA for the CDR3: TGCAGTGCTGCAGACTATGGCTACACCTTC.

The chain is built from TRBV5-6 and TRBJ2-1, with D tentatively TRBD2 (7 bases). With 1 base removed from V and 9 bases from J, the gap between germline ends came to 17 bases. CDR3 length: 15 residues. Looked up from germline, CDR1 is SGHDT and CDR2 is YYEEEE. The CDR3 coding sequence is TGTGCCAGCAGCTTGCTTCGGGGAGGGGGTCTTGAGCAGTTCTTC. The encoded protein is CASSLLRGGGLEQFF.

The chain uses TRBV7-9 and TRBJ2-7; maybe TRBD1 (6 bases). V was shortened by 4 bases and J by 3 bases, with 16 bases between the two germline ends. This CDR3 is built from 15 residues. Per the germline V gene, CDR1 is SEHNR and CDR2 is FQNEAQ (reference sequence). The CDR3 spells CASSSRRGEVYEQYF. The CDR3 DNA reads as TGTGCCAGCAGCTCCCGCAGGGGAGAGGTCTACGAGCAGTACTTC.

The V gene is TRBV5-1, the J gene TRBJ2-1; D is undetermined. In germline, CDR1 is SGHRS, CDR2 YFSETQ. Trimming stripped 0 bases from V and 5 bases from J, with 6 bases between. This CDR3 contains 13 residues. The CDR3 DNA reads TGCGCCAGCAGCTTGGGCCTAGACAATGAGCAGTTCTTC. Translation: CASSLGLDNEQFF.

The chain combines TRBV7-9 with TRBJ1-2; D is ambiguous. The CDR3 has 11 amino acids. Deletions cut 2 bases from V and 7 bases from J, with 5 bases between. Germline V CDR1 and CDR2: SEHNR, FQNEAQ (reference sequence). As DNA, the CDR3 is TGTGCCAGCAGCTTACTGGCTGGCTACACCTTC. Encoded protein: CASSLLAGYTF. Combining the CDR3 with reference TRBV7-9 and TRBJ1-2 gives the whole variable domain DTGVSQNPRHKITKRGQNVTFRCDPISEHNRLYWYRQTLGQGPEFLTYFQNEAQLEKSRLLSDRFSAERPKGSFSTLEIQRTEQGDSAMYLCASSLLAGYTFGSGTRLTVV.

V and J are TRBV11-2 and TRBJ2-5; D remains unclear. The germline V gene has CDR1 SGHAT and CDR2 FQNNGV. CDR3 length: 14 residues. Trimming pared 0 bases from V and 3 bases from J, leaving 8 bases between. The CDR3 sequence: CASSLDSRKETQYF. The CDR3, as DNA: TGTGCCAGCAGCTTAGATAGTAGAAAAGAGACCCAGTACTTC.